Following are 16 T cell receptor beta chains from one sample sequenced in a study of shared clonotypes between healthy human individuals. Produced via immunoSEQ multiplex PCR; TCRdb's table is partial and in-frame only. The profile covers roughly 200,000 clones, with 60% to 75% appearing a single time and 10% taken by the ten largest. The source material was memory CD4+ T cells sorted from blood. Subset noted: CD45RA-negative fraction. The receptors shown here come from a man aged 25 to 40 in good health.

The genes are TRBV18 and TRBJ2-1; no clear D. V was clipped by 2 bases and J by 8 bases, with 19 bases between them. The V gene's germline CDR1 is KGHSH and CDR2 LQKENI. The CDR3 loop spans 16 amino acids. For the CDR3, the DNA is TGTGCCAGCTCACCAACCTCTTATACCCAGCGCGATGAGCAGTTCTTC. It codes for CASSPTSYTQRDEQFF.

About this clone: Other nucleotide sequences in the sample specify the same CDR3. The V call is TRBV5-1, the J call TRBJ2-7; 7 bases align to TRBD2. The CDR3 runs to 19 residues. After removal of 4 bases from V and 3 bases from J, the junction contained 22 bases not matched to a gene. Germline V gene sequence: CDR1 SGHRS, CDR2 YFSETQ. The CDR3 region is CASSPEGGRGSRQHYEQYF. The DNA for the CDR3 is TGCGCCAGCAGCCCCGAGGGAGGGAGGGGCAGCCGACAGCACTACGAGCAGTACTTC.

The rearrangement joins TRBV28 to TRBJ1-5; the D gene is possibly TRBD1 (5 bases). CDR3 size: 14 residues. Germline CDR1 is MDHEN and CDR2 is SYDVKM. V lost 3 bases to trimming and J lost 7 bases, with 13 bases between them. CDR3 in amino acids: CASSFYRGPQPQHF. The CDR3 DNA is TGTGCCAGCAGTTTTTATCGGGGACCCCAGCCCCAGCATTTT.

This clone has more than one count but fewer than ten. In nucleotides, the CDR3 is TGTGCCAGCAGCTGGATGGACAGGGGCTCCTACAATGAGCAGTTCTTC. Translated: CASSWMDRGSYNEQFF. The gene calls are TRBV5-6 and TRBJ2-1; 9 bases map to TRBD1. The V segment lost 3 bases and the J segment 0 bases; nucleotides outside the gene matches: 4. The germline V gene encodes CDR1 SGHDT and CDR2 YYEEEE. CDR3 length: 16 residues.

This clone was observed a few times. J is TRBJ1-1 and V is TRBV27, with 8 bases that match TRBD1. Looked up from germline, CDR1 is MNHEY and CDR2 is SMNVEV (reference sequence). Unmatched junction bases numbered 5, after V lost 7 bases and J lost 4 bases. The CDR3 is made up of 13 amino acids. CDR3 nucleotide sequence: TGTGCCAGCAAGGACAGGGTAGTCACTGAAGCTTTCTTT. This sequence encodes CASKDRVVTEAFF.

The chain combines TRBV29-1 with TRBJ2-7, with TRBD1 identical over 9 bases. The CDR3 covers 13 residues. The V gene's germline CDR1 is SQVTM and CDR2 ANQGSEA. Trimming at V came to 4 bases and at J to 4 bases, leaving 5 bases not matched to a gene. Written as DNA, the CDR3 is TGCAGCGTTGGGGGGACAGGGATGTACGAGCAGTACTTC. Protein product: CSVGGTGMYEQYF.

This clone was counted only a few times. The J gene is TRBJ2-5, the V gene TRBV11-2; D gene ambiguous. CDR1 and CDR2 from the germline V gene are SGHAT and FQNNGV. V lost 4 bases, J lost 4 bases, and 10 bases lay in between. The CDR3 loop spans 13 amino acids. Written as DNA, the CDR3 is TGTGCCAGCAGCTCCCTAGGCACAGAGACCCAGTACTTC. Its protein is CASSSLGTETQYF.

With respect to this clone: The junction differs from germline at one of its ends, possibly a read error. This sample includes further DNA sequences coding for the same CDR3. The chain joins TRBV5-4 to TRBJ1-5; D not certain. The CDR3 spans 12 residues. CDR1 is SGHNT and CDR2 is YYREEE in the germline V gene (reference sequence). The CDR3 DNA sequence: TGCGCCAGCAGCACGGTAAATCAGCCCCAGCATTTT. Amino acid sequence: CASSTVNQPQHF.

The rearrangement joins TRBV18 to TRBJ1-1, with a weak D call TRBD1 (5 bases). From germline, CDR1 is KGHSH and CDR2 LQKENI. Between the trimmed V and J ends, which lost 6 bases and 2 bases, there was a span of 10 bases. CDR3 length: 13 residues. The chain's CDR3 is CASSEQANTEAFF. CDR3 DNA: TGTGCCAGCTCCGAACAGGCAAACACTGAAGCTTTCTTT.

The chain is built from TRBV4-1 and TRBJ2-6; D gene unclear. The V end was cut by 0 bases, the J end by 5 bases, with 14 bases between. The CDR3 extends over 17 amino acids. Per germline, CDR1 MGHRA and CDR2 YSYEKL. DNA for the CDR3: TGCGCCAGCAGCCAAGATCGCCGTCATAACTGGGCCAACGTCCTGACTTTC. Its translation: CASSQDRRHNWANVLTF.

In this sample, this clone is medium-sized. This chain joins TRBV21-1 and TRBJ2-7. TRBV21-1 is designated a pseudogene. This CDR3 is built from 12 residues. The CDR3 DNA is TGTGCCAGCAGCAGTCGCCGCCCCGAGCAGTACTTC. It specifies CASSSRRPEQYF.

This chain links TRBV15 with TRBJ2-1; D is undetermined. Trimming shortened V by 0 bases and J by 6 bases, and 9 bases separated the two germline ends. The CDR3 length is 14 residues. Germline V gives CDR1 LNHNV, CDR2 YYDKDF (reference sequence). The CDR3: CATSRDPFINEQFF. The CDR3, as DNA: TGTGCCACCAGCAGAGACCCATTTATCAATGAGCAGTTCTTC.

This chain connects TRBV28 to TRBJ2-1; no definite D call. Germline loops: CDR1 MDHEN, CDR2 SYDVKM. V lost 7 bases and J lost 0, with 19 bases in between. This CDR3 region has 17 residues. The CDR3 nucleotides are TGTGCCAGCAAAGCTCGGTCGAGGAGAAGCTCCTACAATGAGCAGTTCTTC. It is translated as CASKARSRRSSYNEQFF.

The J gene is TRBJ2-7, the V gene TRBV6-1; 7 nucleotides line up with TRBD1. Germline V lookup: CDR1 MNHNS, CDR2 SASEGT. CDR3 length equals 15 residues. V was clipped by 1 base and J by 0 bases; unmatched bases: 3. CDR3 loop: CASSEGQGFSYEQYF. DNA of the CDR3: TGTGCCAGCAGTGAAGGACAGGGTTTCTCCTACGAGCAGTACTTC.

The genes are TRBV11-1 and TRBJ2-6; D remains ambiguous. The V gene lost 5 bases and the J gene lost 1 base, with 9 bases spanning the gap. CDR3 length: 15 amino acids. Germline V lookup: CDR1 SGHAT, CDR2 FQDESV (reference sequence). CDR3: CASSVLGSGANVLTF. CDR3 DNA sequence: TGTGCCAGCAGCGTGCTAGGATCTGGGGCCAACGTCCTGACTTTC.

The chain uses TRBV5-1 and TRBJ1-2; a possible D gene is TRBD1 (5 bases). The CDR3 is 12 residues long. CDR1 is SGHRS, CDR2 YFSETQ, per germline. V shed 4 bases and J shed 7 bases, with 11 bases lying between them. In DNA form, the CDR3 reads TGCGCCAGCAGCGGGGACGTGTCTGGCTACACCTTC. This translates into CASSGDVSGYTF.